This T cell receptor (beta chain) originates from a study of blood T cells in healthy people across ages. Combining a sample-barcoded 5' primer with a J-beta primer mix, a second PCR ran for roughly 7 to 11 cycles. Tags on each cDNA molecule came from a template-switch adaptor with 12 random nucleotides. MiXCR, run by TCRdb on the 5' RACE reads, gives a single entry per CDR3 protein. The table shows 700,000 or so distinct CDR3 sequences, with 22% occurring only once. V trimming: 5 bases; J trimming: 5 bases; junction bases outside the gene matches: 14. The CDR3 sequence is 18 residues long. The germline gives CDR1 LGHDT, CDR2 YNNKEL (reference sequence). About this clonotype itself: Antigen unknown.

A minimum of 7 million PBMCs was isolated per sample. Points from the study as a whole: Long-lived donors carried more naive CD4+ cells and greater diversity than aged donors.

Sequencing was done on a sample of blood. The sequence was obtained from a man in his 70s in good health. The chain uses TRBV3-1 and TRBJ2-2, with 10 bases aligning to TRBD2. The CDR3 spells CASSTPSGRFLRTGELFF. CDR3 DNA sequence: TGTGCCAGCAGCACCCCTAGCGGGAGATTCCTTAGGACCGGGGAGCTGTTTTTT.